This TCR beta chain was sequenced during a study of T-cell memory formation after mild COVID-19. Study-wide points: Contracting CD4+ clones lay largely in CM and EM, with CD8+ ones residing in EMRA. Specificity for SARS-CoV-2 was not confirmed among the second-wave clones peaking on day 37. Clones shrinking from day 15 to 85 showed even CD4/CD8 mixes; later expanders tilted CD4+. Researchers found some responding clones in pre-infection memory, a sign that cross-reactive memory joined.

TCRdb processed the 5' RACE reads anew with MiXCR; each CDR3 protein has one entry. The sample lists under 40,000 distinct CDR3 sequences; less than 8% were seen once. This clonotype showed up many times. Its antigen is not identified. CDR1 LGHDT and CDR2 YNNKEL come from the germline V gene (reference sequence). Trimming stripped 3 bases from V and 4 bases from J, with 11 bases between. The CDR3 runs 14 residues. The specimen sequenced was PBMCs or a T cell subset sorted from them (not recorded which). This clonotype was obtained from an adult who had mild COVID-19 (a few samples of this study predate the infection). Cell type and time point are not known. V usage is TRBV3-1 and J usage is TRBJ2-3, with unresolved D. The DNA of the CDR3 is TGTGCCAGCAGCCATCCGAGTCGGCCAGATACGCAGTATTTT. Its translation is CASSHPSRPDTQYF.